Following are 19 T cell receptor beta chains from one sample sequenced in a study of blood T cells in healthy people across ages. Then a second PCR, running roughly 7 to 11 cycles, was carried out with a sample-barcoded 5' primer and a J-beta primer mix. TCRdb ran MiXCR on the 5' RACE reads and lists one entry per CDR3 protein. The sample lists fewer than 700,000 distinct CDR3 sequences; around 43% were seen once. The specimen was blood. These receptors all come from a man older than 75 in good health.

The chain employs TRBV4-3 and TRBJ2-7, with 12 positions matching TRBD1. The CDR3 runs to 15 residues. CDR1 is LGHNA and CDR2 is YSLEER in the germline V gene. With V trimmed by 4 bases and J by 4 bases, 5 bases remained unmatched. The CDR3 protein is CASSRWGQGAYEQYF. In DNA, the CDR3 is TGCGCCAGCAGCCGATGGGGACAGGGGGCTTACGAGCAGTACTTC.

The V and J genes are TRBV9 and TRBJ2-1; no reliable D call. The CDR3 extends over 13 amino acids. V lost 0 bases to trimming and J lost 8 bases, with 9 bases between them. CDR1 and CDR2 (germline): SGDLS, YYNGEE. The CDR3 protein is CASSVADEYEQFF. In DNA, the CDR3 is TGTGCCAGCAGCGTAGCTGACGAGTATGAGCAGTTCTTC.

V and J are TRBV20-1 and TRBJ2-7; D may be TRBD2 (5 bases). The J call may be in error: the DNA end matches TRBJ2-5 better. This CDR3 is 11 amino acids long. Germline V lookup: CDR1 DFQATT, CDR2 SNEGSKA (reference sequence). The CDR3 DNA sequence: TGCAGTGTTGAAGAAGGGAGGACCCAGTACTTC. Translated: CSVEEGRTQYF.

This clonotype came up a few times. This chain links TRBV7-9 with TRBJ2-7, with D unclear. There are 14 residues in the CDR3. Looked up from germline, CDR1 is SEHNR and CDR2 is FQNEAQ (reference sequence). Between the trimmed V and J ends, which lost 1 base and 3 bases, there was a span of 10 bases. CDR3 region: CASSLELMGYEQYF. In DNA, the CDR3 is TGTGCCAGCAGCTTAGAGCTCATGGGCTACGAGCAGTACTTC.

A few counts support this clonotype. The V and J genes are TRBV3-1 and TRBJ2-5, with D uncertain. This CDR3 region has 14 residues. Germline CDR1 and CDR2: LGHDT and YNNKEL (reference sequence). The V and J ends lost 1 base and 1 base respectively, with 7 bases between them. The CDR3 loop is CASSQVLGQETQYF. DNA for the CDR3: TGTGCCAGCAGCCAAGTACTGGGCCAAGAGACCCAGTACTTC.

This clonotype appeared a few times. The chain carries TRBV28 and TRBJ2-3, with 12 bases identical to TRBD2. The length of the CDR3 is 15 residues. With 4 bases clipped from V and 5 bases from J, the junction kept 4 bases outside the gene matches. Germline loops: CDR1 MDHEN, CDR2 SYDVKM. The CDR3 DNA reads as TGTGCCAGCAGTTCACTAGCGGGAGGAGTAGATACGCAGTATTTT. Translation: CASSSLAGGVDTQYF.

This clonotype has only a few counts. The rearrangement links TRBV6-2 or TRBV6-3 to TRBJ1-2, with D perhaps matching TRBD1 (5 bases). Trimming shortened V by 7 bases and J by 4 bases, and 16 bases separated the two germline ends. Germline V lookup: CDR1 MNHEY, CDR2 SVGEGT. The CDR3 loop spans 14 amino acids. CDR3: CASTFGGRSYGYTF. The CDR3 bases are TGTGCCAGCACCTTCGGGGGTCGGAGCTATGGCTACACCTTC.

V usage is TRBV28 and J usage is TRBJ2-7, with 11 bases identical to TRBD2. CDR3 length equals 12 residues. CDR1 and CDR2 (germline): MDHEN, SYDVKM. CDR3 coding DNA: TGTTGCACTAGCGGGAGCTCCTACGAGCAGTACTTC. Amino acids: CCTSGSSYEQYF. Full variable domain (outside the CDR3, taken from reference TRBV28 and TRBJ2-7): DVKVTQSSRYLVKRTGEKVFLECVQDMDHENMFWYRQDPGLGLRLIYFSYDVKMKEKGDIPEGYSVSREKKERFSLILESASTNQTSMYLCCTSGSSYEQYFGPGTRLTVT.

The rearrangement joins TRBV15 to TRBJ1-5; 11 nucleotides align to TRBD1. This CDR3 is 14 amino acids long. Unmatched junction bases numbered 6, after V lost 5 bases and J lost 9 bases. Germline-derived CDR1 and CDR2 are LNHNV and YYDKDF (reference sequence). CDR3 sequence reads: CATSARTGGGPQHF. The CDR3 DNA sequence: TGTGCCACCAGCGCCCGGACAGGGGGCGGGCCCCAGCATTTT.

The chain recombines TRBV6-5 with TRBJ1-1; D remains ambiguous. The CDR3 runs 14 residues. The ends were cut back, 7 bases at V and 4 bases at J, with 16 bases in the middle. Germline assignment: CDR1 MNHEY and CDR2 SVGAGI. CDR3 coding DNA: TGTGCCAGCACCTCGGGCCTCGCTCGCACTGAAGCTTTCTTT. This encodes CASTSGLARTEAFF.

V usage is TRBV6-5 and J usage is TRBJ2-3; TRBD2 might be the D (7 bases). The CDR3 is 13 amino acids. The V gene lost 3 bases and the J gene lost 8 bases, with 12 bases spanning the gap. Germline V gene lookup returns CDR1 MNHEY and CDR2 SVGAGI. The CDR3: CASSYRGGGTQYF. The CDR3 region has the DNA TGTGCCAGCAGTTATAGAGGGGGGGGTACGCAGTATTTT.

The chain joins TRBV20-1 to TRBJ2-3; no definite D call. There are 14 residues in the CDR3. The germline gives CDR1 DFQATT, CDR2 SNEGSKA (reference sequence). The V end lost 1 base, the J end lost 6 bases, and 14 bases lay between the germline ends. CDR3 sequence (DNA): TGCAGTGCTAGAGTAGTCGGCCTTGGGGATACGCAGTATTTT. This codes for CSARVVGLGDTQYF.

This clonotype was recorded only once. The CDR3 DNA reads TGCGCCAGCAGCACGGGACTTCAACTGGAGACCCAGTACTTC. Translation gives CASSTGLQLETQYF. The rearrangement joins TRBV5-1 to TRBJ2-5; tentative D call: TRBD2 (6 bases). Germline-derived CDR1 and CDR2 are SGHRS and YFSETQ. Trimming shortened V by 4 bases and J by 5 bases, and 15 bases separated the two germline ends. The CDR3 totals 14 residues.

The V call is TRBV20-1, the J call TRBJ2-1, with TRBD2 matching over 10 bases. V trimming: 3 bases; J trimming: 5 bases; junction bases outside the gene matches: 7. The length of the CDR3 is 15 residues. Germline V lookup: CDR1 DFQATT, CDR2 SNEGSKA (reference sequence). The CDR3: CSASLQRGGNNEQFF. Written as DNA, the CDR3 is TGCAGTGCTAGTTTGCAGCGGGGGGGGAACAATGAGCAGTTCTTC.

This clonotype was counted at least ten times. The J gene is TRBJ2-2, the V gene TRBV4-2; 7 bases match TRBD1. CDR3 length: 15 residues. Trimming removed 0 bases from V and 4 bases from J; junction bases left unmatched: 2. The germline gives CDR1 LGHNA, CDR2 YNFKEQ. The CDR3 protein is CASSQEYRGTGELFF. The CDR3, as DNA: TGTGCCAGCAGCCAAGAGTACAGGGGCACCGGGGAGCTGTTTTTT.

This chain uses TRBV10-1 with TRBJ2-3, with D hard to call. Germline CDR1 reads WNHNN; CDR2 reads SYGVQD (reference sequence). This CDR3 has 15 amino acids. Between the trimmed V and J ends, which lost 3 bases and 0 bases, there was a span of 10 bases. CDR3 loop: CASSETGRSTDTQYF. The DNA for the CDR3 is TGCGCCAGCAGTGAAACGGGTCGGAGCACAGATACGCAGTATTTT.

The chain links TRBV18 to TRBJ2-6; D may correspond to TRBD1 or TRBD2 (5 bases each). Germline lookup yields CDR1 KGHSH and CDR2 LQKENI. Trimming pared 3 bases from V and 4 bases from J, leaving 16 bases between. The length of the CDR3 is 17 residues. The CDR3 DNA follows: TGTGCCAGCTCACCTGGGACCACAGTGATAGGGGCCAACGTCCTGACTTTC. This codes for CASSPGTTVIGANVLTF.

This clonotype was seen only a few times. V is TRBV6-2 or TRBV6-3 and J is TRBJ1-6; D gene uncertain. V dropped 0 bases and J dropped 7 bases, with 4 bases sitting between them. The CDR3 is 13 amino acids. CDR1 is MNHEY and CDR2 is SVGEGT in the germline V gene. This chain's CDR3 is CASSYSINSPLHF. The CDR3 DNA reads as TGTGCCAGCAGTTACTCGATAAATTCACCCCTCCACTTT.

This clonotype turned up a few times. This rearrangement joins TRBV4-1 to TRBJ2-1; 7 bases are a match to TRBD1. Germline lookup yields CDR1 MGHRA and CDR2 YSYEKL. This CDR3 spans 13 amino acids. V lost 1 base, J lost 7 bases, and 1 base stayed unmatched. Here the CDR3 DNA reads TGCGCCAGCAGCCAAGGGGACAGTAATGAGCAGTTCTTC. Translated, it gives CASSQGDSNEQFF.